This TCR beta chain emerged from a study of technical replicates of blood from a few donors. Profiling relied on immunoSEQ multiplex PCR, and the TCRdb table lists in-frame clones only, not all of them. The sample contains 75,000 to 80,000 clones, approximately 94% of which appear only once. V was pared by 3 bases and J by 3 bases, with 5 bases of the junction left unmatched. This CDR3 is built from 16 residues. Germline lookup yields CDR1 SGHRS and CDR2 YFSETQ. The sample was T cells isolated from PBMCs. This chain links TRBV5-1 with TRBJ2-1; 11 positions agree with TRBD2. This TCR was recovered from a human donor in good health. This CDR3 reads CASSSGGLAGYNEQFF. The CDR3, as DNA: TGCGCCAGCAGCTCAGGAGGACTAGCGGGCTACAATGAGCAGTTCTTC.